The 25 T cell receptor beta chains presented below share a single source sample, sequenced in a study of cytomegalovirus exposure and HLA in healthy donors. Primers for the PCR totalled 60 Vbeta and 13 Jbeta. Produced via immunoSEQ multiplex PCR; TCRdb's table is partial and in-frame only. The repertoire consists of 150,000 to 200,000 clones, with roughly 77% occurring once and the leading ten covering about 4.3%. Sequencing was carried out using PBMCs. All receptors derive from a man aged 18 to 29 in good health and CMV-seropositive.

Here the CDR3 reads CAISESLQGNTGELFF. As DNA, the CDR3 is TGTGCCATCAGTGAGTCGCTACAGGGGAACACCGGGGAGCTGTTTTTT. The chain joins TRBV10-3 to TRBJ2-2; D might be TRBD1 (6 bases). Trimming shortened V by 0 bases and J by 1 base, and 9 bases separated the two germline ends. The germline V gene encodes CDR1 ENHRY and CDR2 SYGVKD. The CDR3 loop spans 16 amino acids.

The V and J genes are TRBV6-1 and TRBJ2-7; tentatively, D is TRBD1 or TRBD2 (5 bases each). Germline V gene lookup returns CDR1 MNHNS and CDR2 SASEGT. V gave up 6 bases and J gave up 7 bases, with 19 bases separating them. The CDR3 totals 14 residues. CDR3 coding DNA: TGTGCCAGCAGGGCTACGGGTTCCGAGGGGGAGCAGTACGTC. Translating gives CASRATGSEGEQYV.

The chain couples TRBV11-2 to TRBJ2-5, with D possibly matching TRBD2 (6 bases). V lost 0 bases and J 2 bases, leaving 10 bases between the germline ends. The CDR3 is made up of 15 amino acids. CDR1 is SGHAT, CDR2 FQNNGV, per germline. The CDR3 DNA reads TGTGCCAGCAGCTTAGATTTGCTAGCGCAAGAGACCCAGTACTTC. Its protein product is CASSLDLLAQETQYF.

The rearrangement uses TRBV15 and TRBJ2-7; tentatively, D is TRBD2 (7 bases). Between the trimmed V and J ends, which lost 0 bases and 4 bases, there was a span of 13 bases. Germline CDR1 reads LNHNV; CDR2 reads YYDKDF (reference sequence). The CDR3 extends over 15 amino acids. Here the CDR3 DNA reads TGTGCCACCAGCAGAGACAGGGGAGGGGGTTACGAGCAGTACGTC. It yields the protein CATSRDRGGGYEQYV.

The CDR3 loop is CASSLFRMGSRYEQYV. The CDR3 DNA reads TGTGCCAGCAGCTTATTTAGAATGGGGAGTCGGTACGAGCAGTACGTC. This chain joins TRBV11-3 and TRBJ2-7, with a tentative D call TRBD2 (5 bases). The CDR3 contains 16 residues. Germline V gives CDR1 SGHNT, CDR2 YENEEA. Trimming took 2 bases from V and 4 from J, leaving 18 bases between them.

The V and J genes are TRBV9 and TRBJ1-1, with 7 bases fitting TRBD1. Trimming at V came to 0 bases and at J to 5 bases, leaving 10 bases not matched to a gene. Germline CDR1 SGDLS, CDR2 YYNGEE. This CDR3 is built from 16 residues. The CDR3 sequence: CASSVVVAAGGTEAFF. CDR3 sequence (DNA): TGTGCCAGCAGCGTAGTGGTGGCGGCAGGGGGAACTGAAGCTTTCTTT.

This clone was seen a single time. The chain couples TRBV2 to TRBJ2-5; 8 bases are a match to TRBD2. Germline trimming cut 5 bases from V and 5 bases from J; bases unmatched to any gene: 16. This CDR3 has 17 amino acids. Germline V lookup: CDR1 SNHLY, CDR2 FYNNEI. For the CDR3, the DNA is TGTGCCAGCAGTCTACATTTACCCGGGACGGGGGGGGAGACCCAGTACTTC. This codes for CASSLHLPGTGGETQYF.

The CDR3 reads CASSPAGLENGYTF. For the CDR3, the DNA is TGTGCCAGCTCACCAGCGGGGTTGGAAAATGGCTACACCTTC. This chain links TRBV18 with TRBJ1-2, with D uncertain. The V gene's germline CDR1 is KGHSH and CDR2 LQKENI. The CDR3 is made up of 14 amino acids. V lost 2 bases and J lost 6, with 13 bases in between.

The chain employs TRBV5-6 and TRBJ1-4; no reliable D call. The CDR3 spans 12 residues. Per the germline V gene, CDR1 is SGHDT and CDR2 is YYEEEE. V lost 2 bases and J 8 bases, leaving 7 bases between the germline ends. In DNA, the CDR3 is TGTGCCAGCAGCTTTGGAGGAGAAAAACTGTTTTTT. This translates into CASSFGGEKLFF.

The V and J genes are TRBV6-6 and TRBJ2-1; 10 bases agree with TRBD2. The CDR3 totals 16 residues. CDR1 is MNHNY and CDR2 is SVGAGI in the germline V gene (reference sequence). V shed 8 bases, J shed 4 bases, and the junction held 11 bases outside the gene matches. The CDR3 region is CASVPSLAGEYNEQFF. CDR3 in DNA: TGTGCCAGCGTTCCCAGCCTAGCGGGGGAATACAATGAGCAGTTCTTC.

This clone has only a few counts. The rearrangement joins TRBV2 to TRBJ1-2; TRBD1 aligns across 8 bases. Germline CDR1 reads SNHLY; CDR2 reads FYNNEI. The CDR3 is 14 amino acids. Trimming at V came to 6 bases and at J to 3 bases, leaving 6 bases not matched to a gene. The DNA of the CDR3 is TGTGCCAGCAGGGCCACAGGGGGGGACTATGGCTACACCTTC. It codes for CASRATGGDYGYTF.

The rearrangement joins TRBV2 to TRBJ2-6, with 9 positions matching TRBD1. Trimming removed 9 bases from V and 0 bases from J; junction bases left unmatched: 9. The CDR3 extends over 17 amino acids. Per germline, CDR1 SNHLY and CDR2 FYNNEI. The CDR3 spells CARGLGTGNSGANVLTF. In DNA, the CDR3 is TGTGCCAGGGGCTTAGGGACAGGGAACTCTGGGGCCAACGTCCTGACTTTC.

The chain combines TRBV9 with TRBJ1-5; 7 bases are a match to TRBD1. Germline V lookup: CDR1 SGDLS, CDR2 YYNGEE. CDR3 size: 13 residues. With V trimmed by 3 bases and J by 6 bases, 3 bases remained unmatched. CDR3 sequence reads: CASSATGSQPQHF. Here the CDR3 DNA reads TGTGCCAGCAGCGCGACAGGGTCTCAGCCCCAGCATTTT.

The CDR3 DNA is TGCGCCAGCCGACAAACAGAGAACACTGAAGCTTTCTTT. Amino acids: CASRQTENTEAFF. The genes are TRBV4-1 and TRBJ1-1; D unresolved. Germline CDR1 reads MGHRA; CDR2 reads YSYEKL. Trimming shortened V by 8 bases and J by 1 base, and 11 bases separated the two germline ends. CDR3 length equals 13 residues.

In nucleotides, the CDR3 is TGTGCCAGCAGTTACCCTAGGACAGGGTCTGGCTATGGCTACACCTTC. This translates into CASSYPRTGSGYGYTF. The V call is TRBV6-6, the J call TRBJ1-2; TRBD1 matches at 8 bases. The germline V gene encodes CDR1 MNHNY and CDR2 SVGAGI (reference sequence). The junction had 9 bases not matched to a gene; V was cut back by 2 bases and J by 4 bases. The CDR3 sequence is 16 residues long.

The chain combines TRBV14 with TRBJ2-3, with TRBD1 as a possible D gene (5 bases). Looked up from germline, CDR1 is SGHDN and CDR2 is FVKESK. There are 14 residues in the CDR3. The ends were cut back, 1 base at V and 0 bases at J, with 5 bases in the middle. Here the CDR3 reads CASSQGGSTDTQYF. CDR3 DNA: TGTGCCAGCAGCCAAGGGGGCAGCACAGATACGCAGTATTTT.

V gene TRBV5-1 combines with J gene TRBJ1-5, with unresolved D. The V end lost 0 bases, the J end lost 8 bases, and 18 bases lay between the germline ends. This CDR3 is 16 amino acids long. Germline CDR1 SGHRS, CDR2 YFSETQ. CDR3 nucleotides: TGCGCCAGCAGCTTGGGGGCAGTTTTTGGTCTGGAGCCCCAGCATTTT. The encoded protein is CASSLGAVFGLEPQHF.

This rearrangement joins TRBV10-3 to TRBJ2-5; TRBD2 matches 10 bases. Germline CDR1 ENHRY, CDR2 SYGVKD. This CDR3 has 12 residues. After removal of 10 bases from V and 1 base from J, the junction contained 0 bases not matched to a gene. CDR3 sequence: CATSGSQETQYF. The CDR3 DNA follows: TGTGCCACTAGCGGGAGCCAAGAGACCCAGTACTTC.

This clone appeared a few times. The V gene is TRBV5-1, the J gene TRBJ1-1, with 8 bases fitting TRBD1. The CDR3 loop spans 12 amino acids. From germline, CDR1 is SGHRS and CDR2 YFSETQ. V was pared by 4 bases and J by 12 bases, with 8 bases of the junction left unmatched. The CDR3 protein is CASSAGQGNSFF. The CDR3 DNA follows: TGCGCCAGCAGCGCCGGACAGGGAAATTCTTTCTTT.

V gene TRBV7-2 combines with J gene TRBJ2-5; TRBD2 aligns across 7 bases. The ends lost 4 bases at V and 3 bases at J; junction bases unmatched: 11. The CDR3 consists of 16 residues. Germline V gives CDR1 SGHTA, CDR2 FQGNSA. The CDR3 protein is CASSSLNRDYKETQYF. The CDR3, as DNA: TGTGCCAGCAGCTCCCTAAACCGGGACTATAAAGAGACCCAGTACTTC.

The genes are TRBV30 and TRBJ2-3; 7 nucleotides align to TRBD1. V shed 3 bases, J shed 8 bases, and the junction held 2 bases outside the gene matches. The V gene's germline CDR1 is GTSNPN and CDR2 SVGIG (reference sequence). CDR3 size: 11 residues. This CDR3 reads CAWSHRGTQYF. CDR3 nucleotide sequence: TGTGCCTGGAGCCACAGGGGTACGCAGTATTTT. Together with reference TRBV30 and TRBJ2-3, the CDR3 gives the full variable domain: SQTIHQWPATLVQPVGSPLSLECTVEGTSNPNLYWYRQAAGRGLQLLFYSVGIGQISSEVPQNLSASRPQDRQFILSSKKLLLSDSGFYLCAWSHRGTQYFGPGTRLTVL.

The chain recombines TRBV15 with TRBJ1-5; perhaps TRBD1 as D (5 bases). Germline V lookup: CDR1 LNHNV, CDR2 YYDKDF (reference sequence). V lost 5 bases to trimming and J lost 5 bases, with 13 bases between them. This CDR3 contains 14 residues. In DNA form, the CDR3 reads TGTGCCACCAGCTGGGGGGTGATGGATCAGCCCCAGCATTTT. Encoded protein: CATSWGVMDQPQHF.

The rearrangement links TRBV7-8 to TRBJ2-3; D not certain. V lost 1 base to trimming and J lost 1 base, with 9 bases between them. Germline CDR1 is SGHVS and CDR2 is FQNEAQ. The CDR3 length is 15 residues. CDR3 in amino acids: CASSLVHQGTDTQYF. The CDR3 region has the DNA TGTGCCAGCAGCTTAGTCCATCAGGGCACAGATACGCAGTATTTT.

This clone was picked up a small number of times. The chain carries TRBV19 and TRBJ1-5; D unclear. The CDR3 runs 14 residues. The germline V and J ends were trimmed by 5 bases and 3 bases, with 11 bases remaining between them. Germline values: CDR1 LNHDA, CDR2 SQIVND (reference sequence). CDR3 residues: CASSSKNYNQPQHF. The CDR3 bases are TGTGCCAGTAGTTCTAAGAATTACAATCAGCCCCAGCATTTT. Supplemented by reference TRBV19 and TRBJ1-5, the full variable domain reads DGGITQSPKYLFRKEGQNVTLSCEQNLNHDAMYWYRQDPGQGLRLIYYSQIVNDFQKGDIAEGYSVSREKKESFPLTVTSAQKNPTAFYLCASSSKNYNQPQHFGDGTRLSIL.

This chain uses TRBV6-1 with TRBJ1-1; 9 bases fit TRBD1. The J segment lost 11 bases and the V segment lost 1 base, leaving 5 bases of the junction unmatched. This CDR3 region has 13 residues. Germline V gene lookup returns CDR1 MNHNS and CDR2 SASEGT. CDR3 sequence: CASSEGPQGAAFF. CDR3 nucleotide sequence: TGTGCCAGCAGTGAAGGGCCACAGGGGGCGGCTTTCTTT.